The present T cell receptor (beta chain) was sequenced within a study of T-cell memory formation after mild COVID-19. Whole-study context: Largely donor-specific sequence clusters came from two donors.

Broader study findings: Clones contracting across day 15 to 85 had a balanced CD4/CD8 profile; later expanding clones leaned CD4+. Memory sampled before infection contained some responding clones, suggesting cross-reactive memory joined. Clones which contracted sat mainly in CM and EM if CD4+, and in EMRA if CD8+.

Germline loops: CDR1 LNHNV, CDR2 YYDKDF (reference sequence). This CDR3 has 14 amino acids. V gave up 9 bases and J gave up 1 base; unmatched junction bases: 4. Remarks on this clonotype: The antigen remains undetermined.

From the 5' RACE reads, TCRdb called clonotypes with MiXCR, one entry per CDR3 protein. The repertoire holds 100,000 to 150,000 distinct CDR3 sequences, with roughly 15% as singletons. The chain combines TRBV15 with TRBJ2-5; 11 bases agree with TRBD1. Sequencing used PBMCs or a T cell subset sorted from them (not recorded which). This sequence was found in an adult woman who had mild COVID-19 (a few samples of this study predate the infection). Cell type and time point are not known. The CDR3 here is CATSGQGAQETQYF. CDR3 DNA: TGTGCCACTAGCGGACAGGGGGCCCAAGAGACCCAGTACTTC.